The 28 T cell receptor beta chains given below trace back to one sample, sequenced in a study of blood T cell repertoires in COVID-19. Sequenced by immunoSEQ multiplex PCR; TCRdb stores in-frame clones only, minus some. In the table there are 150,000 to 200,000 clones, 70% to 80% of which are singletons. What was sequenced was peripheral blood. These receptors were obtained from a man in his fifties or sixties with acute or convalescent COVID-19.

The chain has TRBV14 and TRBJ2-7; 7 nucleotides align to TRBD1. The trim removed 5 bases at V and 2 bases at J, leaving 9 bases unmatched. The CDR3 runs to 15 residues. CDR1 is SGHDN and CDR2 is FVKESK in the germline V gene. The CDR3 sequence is CASSARDRYPYEQYF. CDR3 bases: TGTGCCAGCAGCGCCCGGGACAGATACCCCTACGAGCAGTACTTC.

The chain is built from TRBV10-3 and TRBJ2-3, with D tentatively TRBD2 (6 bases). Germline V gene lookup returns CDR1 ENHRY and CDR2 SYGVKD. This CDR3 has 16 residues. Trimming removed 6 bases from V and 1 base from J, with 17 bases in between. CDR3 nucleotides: TGTGCCATCAGACCATCCGGGGCTAGCGGCACAGATACGCAGTATTTT. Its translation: CAIRPSGASGTDTQYF.

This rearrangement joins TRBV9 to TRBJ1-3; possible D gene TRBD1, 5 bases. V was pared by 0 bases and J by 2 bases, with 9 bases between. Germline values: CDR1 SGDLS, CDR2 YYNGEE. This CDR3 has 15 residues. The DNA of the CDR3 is TGTGCCAGCAGCGTAGTCAGGGCCCCTGGAAACACCATATATTTT. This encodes CASSVVRAPGNTIYF.

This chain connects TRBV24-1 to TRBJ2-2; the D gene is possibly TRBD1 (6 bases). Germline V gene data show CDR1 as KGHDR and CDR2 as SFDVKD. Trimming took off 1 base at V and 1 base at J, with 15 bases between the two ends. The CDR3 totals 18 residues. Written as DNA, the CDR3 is TGTGCCACCAGTGATTTTGGTTACAGGGATGAGAACACCGGGGAGCTGTTTTTT. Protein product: CATSDFGYRDENTGELFF.

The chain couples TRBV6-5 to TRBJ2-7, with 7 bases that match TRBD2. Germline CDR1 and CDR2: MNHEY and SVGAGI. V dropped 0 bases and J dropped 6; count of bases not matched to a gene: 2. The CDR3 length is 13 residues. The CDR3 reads CASSYSSGGEQYF. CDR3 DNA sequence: TGTGCCAGCAGTTACTCGTCGGGGGGCGAGCAGTACTTC.

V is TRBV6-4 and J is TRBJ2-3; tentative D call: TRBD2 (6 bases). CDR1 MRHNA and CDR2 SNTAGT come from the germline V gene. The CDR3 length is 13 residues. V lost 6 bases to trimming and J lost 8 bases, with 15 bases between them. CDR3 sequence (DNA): TGTGCCAGCAGCACCGAGGAGGGAGGTACGCAGTATTTT. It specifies CASSTEEGGTQYF.

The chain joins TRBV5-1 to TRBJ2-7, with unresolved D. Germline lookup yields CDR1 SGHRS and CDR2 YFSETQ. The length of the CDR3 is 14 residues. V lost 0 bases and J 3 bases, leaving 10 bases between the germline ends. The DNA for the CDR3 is TGCGCCAGCAGCTTGGGGCGGCAGATCTACGAGCAGTACTTC. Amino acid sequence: CASSLGRQIYEQYF.

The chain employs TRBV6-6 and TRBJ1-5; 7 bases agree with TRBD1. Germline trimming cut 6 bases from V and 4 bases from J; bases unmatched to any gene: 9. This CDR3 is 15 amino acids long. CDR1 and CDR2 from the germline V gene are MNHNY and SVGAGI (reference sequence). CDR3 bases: TGTGCCAGCAGCTCTACAGGGGTTGGGAATCAGCCCCAGCATTTT. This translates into CASSSTGVGNQPQHF.

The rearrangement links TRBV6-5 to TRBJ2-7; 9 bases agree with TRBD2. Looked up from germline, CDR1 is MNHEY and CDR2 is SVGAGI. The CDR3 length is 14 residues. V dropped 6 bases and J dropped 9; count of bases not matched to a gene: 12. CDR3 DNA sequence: TGTGCCAGCAGGCCTCCCGGGACTAGCAAAGGGCAGTACTTC. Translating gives CASRPPGTSKGQYF.

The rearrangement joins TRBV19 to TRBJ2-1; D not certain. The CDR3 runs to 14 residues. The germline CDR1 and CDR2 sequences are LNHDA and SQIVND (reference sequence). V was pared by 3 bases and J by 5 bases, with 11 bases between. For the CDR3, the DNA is TGTGCCAGTAGTATCGGCAGCGCCCACAATGAGCAGTTCTTC. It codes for CASSIGSAHNEQFF.

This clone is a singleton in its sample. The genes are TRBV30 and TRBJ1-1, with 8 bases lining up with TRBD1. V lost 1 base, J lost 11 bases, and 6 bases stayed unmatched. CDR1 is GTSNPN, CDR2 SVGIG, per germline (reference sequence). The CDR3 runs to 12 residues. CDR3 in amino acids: CAWSGTGLVAFF. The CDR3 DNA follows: TGTGCCTGGAGTGGGACAGGGTTGGTGGCTTTCTTT. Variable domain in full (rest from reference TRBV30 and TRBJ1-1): SQTIHQWPATLVQPVGSPLSLECTVEGTSNPNLYWYRQAAGRGLQLLFYSVGIGQISSEVPQNLSASRPQDRQFILSSKKLLLSDSGFYLCAWSGTGLVAFFGQGTRLTVV.

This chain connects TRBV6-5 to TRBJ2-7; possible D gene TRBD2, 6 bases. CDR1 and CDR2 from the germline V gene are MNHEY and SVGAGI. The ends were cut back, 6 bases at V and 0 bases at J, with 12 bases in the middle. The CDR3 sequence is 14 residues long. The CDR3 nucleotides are TGTGCCAGCAGCGTGGGGGGAGGCTCCTACGAGCAGTACTTC. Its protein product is CASSVGGGSYEQYF.

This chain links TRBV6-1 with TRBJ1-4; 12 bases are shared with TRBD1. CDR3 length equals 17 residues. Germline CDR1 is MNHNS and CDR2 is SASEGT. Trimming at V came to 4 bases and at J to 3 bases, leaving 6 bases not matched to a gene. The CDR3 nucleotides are TGTGCCAGCAGTGGGAGGGACAGGGGGCCTTCTAATGAAAAACTGTTTTTT. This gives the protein CASSGRDRGPSNEKLFF.

CDR3 in DNA: TGTGCCAGCAGCTTGGCCCTGGGGACAGCCTCCTACGAGCAGTACTTC. Translation gives CASSLALGTASYEQYF. This chain connects TRBV5-6 to TRBJ2-7; the match to TRBD1 covers 7 bases. CDR1 SGHDT and CDR2 YYEEEE come from the germline V gene. The V gene end was trimmed by 0 bases and the J gene end by 0 bases; junction bases not matched to a gene: 6. The CDR3 spans 16 residues.

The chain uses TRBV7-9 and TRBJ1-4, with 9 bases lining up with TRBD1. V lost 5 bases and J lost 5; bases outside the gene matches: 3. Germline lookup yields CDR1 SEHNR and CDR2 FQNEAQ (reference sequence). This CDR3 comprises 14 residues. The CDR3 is CASSQGQGNEKLFF. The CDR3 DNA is TGTGCCAGCAGCCAGGGACAGGGAAATGAAAAACTGTTTTTT.

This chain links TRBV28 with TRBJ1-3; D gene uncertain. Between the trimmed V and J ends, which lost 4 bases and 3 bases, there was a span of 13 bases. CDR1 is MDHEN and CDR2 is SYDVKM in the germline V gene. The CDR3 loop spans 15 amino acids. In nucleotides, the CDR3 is TGTGCCAGCAGTTATGAGGTCGGCGGTGGAAACACCATATATTTT. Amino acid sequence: CASSYEVGGGNTIYF.

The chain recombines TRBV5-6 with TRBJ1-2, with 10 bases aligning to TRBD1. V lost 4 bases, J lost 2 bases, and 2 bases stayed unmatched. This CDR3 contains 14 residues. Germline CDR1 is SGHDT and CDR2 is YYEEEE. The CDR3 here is CASSPGQGNYGYTF. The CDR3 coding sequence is TGTGCCAGCAGCCCGGGACAGGGGAACTATGGCTACACCTTC. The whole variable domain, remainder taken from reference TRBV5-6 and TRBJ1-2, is DAGVTQSPTHLIKTRGQQVTLRCSPKSGHDTVSWYQQALGQGPQFIFQYYEEEERQRGNFPDRFSGHQFPNYSSELNVNALLLGDSALYLCASSPGQGNYGYTFGSGTRLTVV.

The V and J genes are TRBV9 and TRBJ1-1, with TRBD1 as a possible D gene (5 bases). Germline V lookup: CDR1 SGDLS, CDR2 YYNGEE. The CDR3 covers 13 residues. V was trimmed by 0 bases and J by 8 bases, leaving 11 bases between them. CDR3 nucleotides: TGTGCCAGCAGCGTAGAGCTGGCAGGGGAAGCTTTCTTT. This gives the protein CASSVELAGEAFF.

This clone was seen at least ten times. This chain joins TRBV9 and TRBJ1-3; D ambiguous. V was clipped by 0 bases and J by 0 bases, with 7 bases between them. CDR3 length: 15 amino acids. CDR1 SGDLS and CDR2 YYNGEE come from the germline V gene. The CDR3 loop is CASSVGLASGNTIYF. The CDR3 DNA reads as TGTGCCAGCAGCGTAGGTTTGGCCTCTGGAAACACCATATATTTT.

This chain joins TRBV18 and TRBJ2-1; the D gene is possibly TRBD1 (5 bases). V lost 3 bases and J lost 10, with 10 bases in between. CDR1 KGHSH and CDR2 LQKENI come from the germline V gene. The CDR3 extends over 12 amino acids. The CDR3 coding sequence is TGTGCCAGCTCACCCGTCCAGGGAGAGCAGTTCTTC. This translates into CASSPVQGEQFF. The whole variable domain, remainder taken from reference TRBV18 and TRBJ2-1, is NAGVMQNPRHLVRRRGQEARLRCSPMKGHSHVYWYRQLPEEGLKFMVYLQKENIIDESGMPKERFSAEFPKEGPSILRIQQVVRGDSAAYFCASSPVQGEQFFGPGTRLTVL.

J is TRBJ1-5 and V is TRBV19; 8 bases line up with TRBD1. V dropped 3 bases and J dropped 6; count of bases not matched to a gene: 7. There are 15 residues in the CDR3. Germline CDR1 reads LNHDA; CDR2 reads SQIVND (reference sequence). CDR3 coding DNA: TGTGCCAGTAGTATGGTTGGACAGGGCGGTCAGCCCCAGCATTTT. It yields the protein CASSMVGQGGQPQHF.

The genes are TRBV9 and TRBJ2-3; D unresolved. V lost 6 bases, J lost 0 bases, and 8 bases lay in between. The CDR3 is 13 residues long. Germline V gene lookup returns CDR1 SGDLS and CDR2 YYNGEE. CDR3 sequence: CASIPVSTDTQYF. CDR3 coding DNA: TGTGCCAGCATTCCAGTGAGCACAGATACGCAGTATTTT.

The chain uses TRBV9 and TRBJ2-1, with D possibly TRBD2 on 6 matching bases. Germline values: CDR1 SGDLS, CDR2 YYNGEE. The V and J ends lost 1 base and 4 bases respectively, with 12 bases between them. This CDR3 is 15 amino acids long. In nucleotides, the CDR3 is TGTGCCAGCAGCGTATCCCGGGGGATTTACAATGAGCAGTTCTTC. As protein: CASSVSRGIYNEQFF.

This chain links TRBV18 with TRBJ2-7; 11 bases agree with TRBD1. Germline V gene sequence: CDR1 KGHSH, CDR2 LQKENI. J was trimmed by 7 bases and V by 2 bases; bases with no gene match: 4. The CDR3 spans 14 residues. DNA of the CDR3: TGTGCCAGCTCACCAGGACAGGGGGCATGGGAGCAGTACTTC. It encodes CASSPGQGAWEQYF.

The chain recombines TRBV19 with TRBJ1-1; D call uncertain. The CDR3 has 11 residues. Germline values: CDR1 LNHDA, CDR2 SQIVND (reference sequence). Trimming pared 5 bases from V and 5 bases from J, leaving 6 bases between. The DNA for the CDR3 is TGTGCCAGTAGTCTCAGAACTGAAGCTTTCTTT. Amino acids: CASSLRTEAFF.

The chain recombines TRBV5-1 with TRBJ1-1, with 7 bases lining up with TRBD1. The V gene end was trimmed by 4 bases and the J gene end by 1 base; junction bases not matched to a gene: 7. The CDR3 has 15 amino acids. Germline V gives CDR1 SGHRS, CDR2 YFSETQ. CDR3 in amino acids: CASSAGQATNTEAFF. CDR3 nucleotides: TGCGCCAGCAGCGCTGGACAGGCCACGAACACTGAAGCTTTCTTT.

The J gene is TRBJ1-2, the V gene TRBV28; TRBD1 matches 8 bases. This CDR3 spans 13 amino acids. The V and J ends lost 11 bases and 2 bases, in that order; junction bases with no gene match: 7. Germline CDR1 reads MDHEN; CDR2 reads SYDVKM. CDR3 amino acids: CASRRGQNYGYTF. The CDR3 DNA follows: TGTGCCTCCCGCAGGGGGCAAAACTATGGCTACACCTTC.

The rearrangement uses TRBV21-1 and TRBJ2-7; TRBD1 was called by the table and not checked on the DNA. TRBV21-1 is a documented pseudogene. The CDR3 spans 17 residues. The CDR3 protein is CASSRNCDRGPSYEQYF. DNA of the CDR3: TGTGCCAGCAGCAGAAACTGTGACAGGGGGCCCTCCTACGAGCAGTACTTC.